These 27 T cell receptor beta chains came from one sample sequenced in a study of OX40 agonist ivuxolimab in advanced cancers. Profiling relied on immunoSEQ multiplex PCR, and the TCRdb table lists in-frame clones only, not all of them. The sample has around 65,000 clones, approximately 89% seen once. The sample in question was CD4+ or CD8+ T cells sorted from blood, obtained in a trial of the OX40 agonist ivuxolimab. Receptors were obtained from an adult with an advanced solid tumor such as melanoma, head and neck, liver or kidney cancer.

CDR3 sequence reads: CASSAGATDTQYF. Here the CDR3 DNA reads TGTGCCAGCAGCGCCGGAGCCACAGATACGCAGTATTTT. The gene calls are TRBV9 and TRBJ2-3; no clear D gene. In germline, CDR1 is SGDLS, CDR2 YYNGEE. CDR3 length: 13 amino acids. Trimming pared 3 bases from V and 2 bases from J, leaving 7 bases between.

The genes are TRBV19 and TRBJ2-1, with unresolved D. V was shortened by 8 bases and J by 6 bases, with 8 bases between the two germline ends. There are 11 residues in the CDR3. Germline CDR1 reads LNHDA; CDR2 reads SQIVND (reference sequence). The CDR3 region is CASLLRNEQFF. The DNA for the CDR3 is TGTGCCAGTTTACTACGCAATGAGCAGTTCTTC.

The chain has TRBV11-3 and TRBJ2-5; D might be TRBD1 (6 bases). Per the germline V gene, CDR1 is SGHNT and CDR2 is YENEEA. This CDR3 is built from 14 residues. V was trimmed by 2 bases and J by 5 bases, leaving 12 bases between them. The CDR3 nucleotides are TGTGCCAGCAGCTTACGGACAGAAATGGAGACCCAGTACTTC. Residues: CASSLRTEMETQYF. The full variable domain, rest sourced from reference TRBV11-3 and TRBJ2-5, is EAGVVQSPRYKIIEKKQPVAFWCNPISGHNTLYWYLQNLGQGPELLIRYENEEAVDDSQLPKDRFSAERLKGVDSTLKIQPAELGDSAVYLCASSLRTEMETQYFGPGTRLLVL.

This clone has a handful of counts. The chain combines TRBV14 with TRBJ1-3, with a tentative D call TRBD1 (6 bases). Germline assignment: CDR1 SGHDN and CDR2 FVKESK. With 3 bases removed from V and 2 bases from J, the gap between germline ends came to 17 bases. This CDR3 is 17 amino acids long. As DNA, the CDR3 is TGTGCCAGCAGCCATGCCGGGACAATGGTCGCTGGAAACACCATATATTTT. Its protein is CASSHAGTMVAGNTIYF.

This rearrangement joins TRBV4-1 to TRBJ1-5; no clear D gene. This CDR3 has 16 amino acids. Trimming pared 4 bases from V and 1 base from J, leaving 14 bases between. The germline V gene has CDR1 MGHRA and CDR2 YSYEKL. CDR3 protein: CASSRGPPSSNQPQHF. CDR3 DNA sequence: TGCGCCAGCAGCCGTGGACCCCCGAGCAGCAATCAGCCCCAGCATTTT.

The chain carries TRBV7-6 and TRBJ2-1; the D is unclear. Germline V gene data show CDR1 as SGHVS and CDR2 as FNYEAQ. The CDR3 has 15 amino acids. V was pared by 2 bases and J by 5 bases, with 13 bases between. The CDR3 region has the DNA TGTGCCAGCAGCTTAATAGCTGGAAAGGACAATGAGCAGTTCTTC. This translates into CASSLIAGKDNEQFF.

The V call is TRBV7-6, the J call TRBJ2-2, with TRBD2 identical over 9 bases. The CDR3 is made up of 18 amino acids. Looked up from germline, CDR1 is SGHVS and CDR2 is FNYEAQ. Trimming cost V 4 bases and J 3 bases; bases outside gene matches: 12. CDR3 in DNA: TGTGCCAGCAGCTCCCTTCGCGGGAGGGCCCTCGACACCGGGGAGCTGTTTTTT. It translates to CASSSLRGRALDTGELFF.

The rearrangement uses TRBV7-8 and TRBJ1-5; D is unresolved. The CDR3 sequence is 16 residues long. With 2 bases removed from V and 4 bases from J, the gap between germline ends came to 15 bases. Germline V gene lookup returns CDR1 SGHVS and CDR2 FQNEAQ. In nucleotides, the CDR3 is TGTGCCAGCAGCTTATCCCGGCTCACGTCTAATCAGCCCCAGCATTTT. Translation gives CASSLSRLTSNQPQHF.

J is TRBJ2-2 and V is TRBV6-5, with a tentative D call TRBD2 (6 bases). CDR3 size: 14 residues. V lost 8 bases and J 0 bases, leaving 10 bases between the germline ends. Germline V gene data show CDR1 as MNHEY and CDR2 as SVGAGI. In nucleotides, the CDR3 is TGTGCCAGCGTGGGGGGTCCGAACACCGGGGAGCTGTTTTTT. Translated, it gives CASVGGPNTGELFF.

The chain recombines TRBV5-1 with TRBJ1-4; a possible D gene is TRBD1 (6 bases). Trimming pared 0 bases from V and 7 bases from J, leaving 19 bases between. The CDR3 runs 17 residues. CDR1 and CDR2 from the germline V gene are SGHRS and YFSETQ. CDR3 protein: CASSLAWDNEGGEKLFF. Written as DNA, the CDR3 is TGCGCCAGCAGCTTGGCTTGGGACAACGAAGGGGGTGAAAAACTGTTTTTT.

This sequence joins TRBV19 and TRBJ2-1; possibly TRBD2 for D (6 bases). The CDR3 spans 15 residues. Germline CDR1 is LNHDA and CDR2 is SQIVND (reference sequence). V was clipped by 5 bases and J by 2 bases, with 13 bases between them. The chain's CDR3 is CASSPLAETYNEQFF. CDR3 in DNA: TGTGCCAGTAGTCCTTTAGCGGAAACCTACAATGAGCAGTTCTTC. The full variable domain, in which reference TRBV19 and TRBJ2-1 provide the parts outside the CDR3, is DGGITQSPKYLFRKEGQNVTLSCEQNLNHDAMYWYRQDPGQGLRLIYYSQIVNDFQKGDIAEGYSVSREKKESFPLTVTSAQKNPTAFYLCASSPLAETYNEQFFGPGTRLTVL.

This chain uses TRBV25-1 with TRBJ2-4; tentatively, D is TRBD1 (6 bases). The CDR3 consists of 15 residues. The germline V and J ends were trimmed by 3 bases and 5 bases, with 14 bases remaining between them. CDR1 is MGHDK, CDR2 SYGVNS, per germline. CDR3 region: CASSDPRQVENIQYF. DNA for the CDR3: TGTGCCAGCAGTGATCCAAGACAGGTAGAAAACATTCAGTACTTC.

CDR3 sequence (DNA): TGTGCCAGCAGCGTATCCCGACTAGCGGGAGTCAGGTCCTACAATGAGCAGTTCTTC. Translated: CASSVSRLAGVRSYNEQFF. The rearrangement joins TRBV9 to TRBJ2-1, with TRBD2 matching 12 bases. Trimming removed 1 base from V and 1 base from J; junction bases left unmatched: 9. The CDR3 spans 19 residues. Germline V CDR1 and CDR2: SGDLS, YYNGEE.

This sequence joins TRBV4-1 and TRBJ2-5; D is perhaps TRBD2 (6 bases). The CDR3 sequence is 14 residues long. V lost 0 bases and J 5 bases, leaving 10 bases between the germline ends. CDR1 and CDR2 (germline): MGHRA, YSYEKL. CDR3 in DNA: TGCGCCAGCAGCCAAGACCCGGGAGCGGAGACCCAGTACTTC. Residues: CASSQDPGAETQYF.

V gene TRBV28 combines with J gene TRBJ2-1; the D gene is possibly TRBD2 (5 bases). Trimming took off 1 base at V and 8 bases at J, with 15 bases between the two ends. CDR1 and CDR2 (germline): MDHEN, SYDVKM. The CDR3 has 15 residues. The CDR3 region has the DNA TGTGCCAGCAGTTTATCTGTGGGAGCTGTTGATGAGCAGTTCTTC. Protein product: CASSLSVGAVDEQFF.

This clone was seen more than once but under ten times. The CDR3, as DNA: TGTGCCAGCAGTGAAGGGACAGGGGGGGCCAACGTCCTGACTTTC. This gives the protein CASSEGTGGANVLTF. The chain recombines TRBV6-1 with TRBJ2-6; 8 bases line up with TRBD1. Trimming removed 1 base from V and 4 bases from J; junction bases left unmatched: 0. The CDR3 length is 15 residues. Per germline, CDR1 MNHNS and CDR2 SASEGT.

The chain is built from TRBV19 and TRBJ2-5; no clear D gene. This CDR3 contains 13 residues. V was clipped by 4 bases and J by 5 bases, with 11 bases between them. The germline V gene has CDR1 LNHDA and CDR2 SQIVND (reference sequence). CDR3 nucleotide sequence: TGTGCCAGTAGTAAACAGTTTTGGGAGACCCAGTACTTC. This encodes CASSKQFWETQYF.

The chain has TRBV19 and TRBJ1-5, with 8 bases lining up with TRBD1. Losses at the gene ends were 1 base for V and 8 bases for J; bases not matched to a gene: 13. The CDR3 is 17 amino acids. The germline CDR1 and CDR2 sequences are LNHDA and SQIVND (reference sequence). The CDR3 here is CASSIVGRTGRTEPQHF. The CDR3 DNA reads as TGTGCCAGTAGTATAGTGGGACGGACAGGGCGAACGGAGCCCCAGCATTTT.

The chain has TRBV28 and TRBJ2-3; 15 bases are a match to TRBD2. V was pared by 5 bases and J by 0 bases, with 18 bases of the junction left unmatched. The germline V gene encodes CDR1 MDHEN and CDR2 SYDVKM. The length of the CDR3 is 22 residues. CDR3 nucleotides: TGTGCCAGCAGTCCCACCAGGACTAGCGGGAGGGCTCTACTAATAAGCACAGATACGCAGTATTTT. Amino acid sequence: CASSPTRTSGRALLISTDTQYF.

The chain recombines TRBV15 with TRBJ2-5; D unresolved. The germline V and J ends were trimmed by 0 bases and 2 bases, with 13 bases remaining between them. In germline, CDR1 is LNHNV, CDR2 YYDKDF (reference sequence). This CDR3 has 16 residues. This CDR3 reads CATSRDLEWHQETQYF. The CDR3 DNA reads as TGTGCCACCAGCAGAGATCTTGAGTGGCATCAAGAGACCCAGTACTTC.

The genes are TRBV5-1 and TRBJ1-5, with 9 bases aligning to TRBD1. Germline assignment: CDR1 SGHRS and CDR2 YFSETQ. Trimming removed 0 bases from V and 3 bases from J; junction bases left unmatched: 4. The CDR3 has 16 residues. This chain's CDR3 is CASSLDGQGINQPQHF. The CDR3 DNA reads TGCGCCAGCAGCTTGGACGGACAGGGGATCAATCAGCCCCAGCATTTT.

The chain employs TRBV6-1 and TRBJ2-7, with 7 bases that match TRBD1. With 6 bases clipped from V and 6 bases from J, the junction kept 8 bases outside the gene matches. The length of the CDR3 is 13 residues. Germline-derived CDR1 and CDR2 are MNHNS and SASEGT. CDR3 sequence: CASSPDRVSEQYF. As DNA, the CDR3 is TGTGCCAGCAGCCCAGACAGGGTATCCGAGCAGTACTTC.

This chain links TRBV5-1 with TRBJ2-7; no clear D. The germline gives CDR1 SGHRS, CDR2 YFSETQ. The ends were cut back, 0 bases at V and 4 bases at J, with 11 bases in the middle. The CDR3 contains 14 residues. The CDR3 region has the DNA TGCGCCAGCAGCTTGGAACCTTTCAATTACGAGCAGTACTTC. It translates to CASSLEPFNYEQYF.

Written as DNA, the CDR3 is TGTGCCAGCAGTTACTCTGATGAGCAGTACTTC. Protein sequence: CASSYSDEQYF. This chain links TRBV6-9 with TRBJ2-7; unclear D gene. V was cut by 3 bases and J by 7 bases, with 7 bases left in between. Germline CDR1 MNHGY, CDR2 SVAAGI. CDR3 size: 11 residues.

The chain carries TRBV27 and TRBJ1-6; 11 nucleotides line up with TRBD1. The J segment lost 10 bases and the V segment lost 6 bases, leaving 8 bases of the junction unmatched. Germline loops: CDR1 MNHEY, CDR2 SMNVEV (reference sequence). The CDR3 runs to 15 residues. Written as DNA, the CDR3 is TGTGCCAGCAGCCCGGGGACAGGGGGAAGATCACCCCTCCACTTT. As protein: CASSPGTGGRSPLHF.

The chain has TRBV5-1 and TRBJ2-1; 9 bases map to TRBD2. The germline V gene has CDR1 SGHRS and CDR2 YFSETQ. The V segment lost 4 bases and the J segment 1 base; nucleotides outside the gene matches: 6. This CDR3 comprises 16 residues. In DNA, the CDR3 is TGCGCCAGCAGCCTTAGCGGGAGTAGGTCCTACAATGAGCAGTTCTTC. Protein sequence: CASSLSGSRSYNEQFF.

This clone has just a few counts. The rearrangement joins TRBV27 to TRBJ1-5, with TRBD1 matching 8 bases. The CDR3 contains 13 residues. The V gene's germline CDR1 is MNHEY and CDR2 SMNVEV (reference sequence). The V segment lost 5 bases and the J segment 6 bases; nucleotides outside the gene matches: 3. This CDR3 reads CASSAGGLQPQHF. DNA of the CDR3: TGTGCCAGCAGTGCAGGGGGCCTTCAGCCCCAGCATTTT.